This section outlines one TCR beta chain sequence together with its context. The participants were between roughly 18 and 90 years old and came from about two dozen US areas. Self-reported history from a screening survey and questionnaire set each donor's cohort. Produced via immunoSEQ multiplex PCR; TCRdb's table is partial and in-frame only. The data show 140,000 to 150,000 clones, approximately 87% seen once. There are 14 residues in the CDR3. Germline-derived CDR1 and CDR2 are LGHDT and YNNKEL (reference sequence). Trimming took off 0 bases at V and 4 bases at J, with 7 bases between the two ends. The sample originates from a study of blood T cell repertoires in COVID-19. As for the study in general: The analysed material was cDNA or gDNA that came from T cells, B-cell-depleted T cells, or PBMCs.

This TCR was sampled from a woman in her twenties or thirties with acute COVID-19. The gene calls are TRBV3-1 (or the pseudogene TRBV3-2) and TRBJ1-5; D possibly corresponds to TRBD1 (5 bases). Specimen: PBMCs or T cells enriched from blood (not recorded which). The chain's CDR3 is CASSQEGLNQPQHF. The DNA of the CDR3 is TGTGCCAGCAGCCAAGAGGGACTGAATCAGCCCCAGCATTTT.